Following are 8 T cell receptor beta chains from one sample sequenced in a study of radiation and T cells in renal cell carcinoma. Specified time point: baseline pretreatment blood. Treatment in this sample: 15 Gy SBRT to primary tumor, nephrectomy 4 weeks later. Only in-frame clones appear in the TCRdb table, and some are missing; sequencing was by immunoSEQ multiplex PCR. Here the sample spans 130,000 to 150,000 clones, roughly 84% being singletons. Source: blood, taken from a patient whose treatment included radiotherapy and nephrectomy. Receptor source: a woman aged 45-59 years with renal cell carcinoma.

The chain carries TRBV7-2 and TRBJ2-1, with 7 bases that match TRBD1. The V gene's germline CDR1 is SGHTA and CDR2 FQGNSA. This CDR3 contains 15 residues. V gave up 1 base and J gave up 6 bases; unmatched junction bases: 6. CDR3 protein: CASSLGGGGPNEQFF. DNA for the CDR3: TGTGCCAGCAGCTTAGGAGGGGGCGGCCCCAATGAGCAGTTCTTC.

The genes are TRBV6-1 and TRBJ1-5; 7 bases are shared with TRBD1. The V segment lost 6 bases and the J segment 5 bases; nucleotides outside the gene matches: 7. CDR1 is MNHNS, CDR2 SASEGT, per germline. This CDR3 has 14 residues. CDR3 sequence: CASRGTAWDQPQHF. Here the CDR3 DNA reads TGTGCCAGCAGGGGGACAGCGTGGGATCAGCCCCAGCATTTT.

The chain employs TRBV6-7 and TRBJ2-1; D is possibly TRBD2 (5 bases). TRBV6-7 is an ORF, and what it does is uncertain. The V end was cut by 2 bases, the J end by 1 base, with 15 bases between. The CDR3 sequence is 17 residues long. The CDR3 region has the DNA TGTGCCAGCAGTTACGTAGCGCGCCTTGGTTCCTACAATGAGCAGTTCTTC. It translates to CASSYVARLGSYNEQFF.

The chain uses TRBV5-6 and TRBJ2-2; perhaps D is TRBD1 or TRBD2 (5 bases each). V gave up 3 bases and J gave up 1 base, with 10 bases separating them. From germline, CDR1 is SGHDT and CDR2 YYEEEE. This CDR3 region has 15 residues. The CDR3 DNA reads TGTGCCAGCAGCTGGGACCGGGAGAACACCGGGGAGCTGTTTTTT. Protein: CASSWDRENTGELFF.

This clone was observed once. CDR3 region: CAISEDSSQETQYF. The CDR3 region has the DNA TGTGCCATCAGTGAGGACAGTTCTCAAGAGACCCAGTACTTC. The chain combines TRBV10-3 with TRBJ2-5; possibly TRBD1 for D (5 bases). Germline V gives CDR1 ENHRY, CDR2 SYGVKD. This CDR3 is 14 amino acids long. Between the trimmed V and J ends, which lost 2 bases and 2 bases, there was a span of 9 bases.

Points on this clone: Distinct nucleotide sequences in the sample also encode this CDR3. The genes are TRBV7-9 and TRBJ1-6; a weak D match, TRBD1 (5 bases). V lost 3 bases and J lost 10, with 10 bases in between. The CDR3 consists of 13 residues. CDR1 and CDR2 from the germline V gene are SEHNR and FQNEAQ (reference sequence). The CDR3 DNA follows: TGTGCCAGCAGCTTGGGGGGAAACTCACCCCTCCACTTT. It specifies CASSLGGNSPLHF.

The rearrangement joins TRBV7-9 to TRBJ1-4; 7 bases map to TRBD1. CDR3 length: 14 amino acids. Germline V gene data show CDR1 as SEHNR and CDR2 as FQNEAQ (reference sequence). J gave up 8 bases and V 3 bases, and 6 bases lay outside the gene matches. CDR3 coding DNA: TGTGCCAGCAGCTTTGGGAGGGGGCTCGAAAAACTGTTTTTT. Translated, it gives CASSFGRGLEKLFF.

The chain combines TRBV4-1 with TRBJ1-6; D remains ambiguous. Germline loops: CDR1 MGHRA, CDR2 YSYEKL. There are 16 residues in the CDR3. Trimming left V 0 bases short and J 5 bases short, with 11 bases between. CDR3 in DNA: TGCGCCAGCAGCCAAGATCGAAGACCGAATAATTCACCCCTCCACTTT. Translated: CASSQDRRPNNSPLHF.